One sample yielded the 25 T cell receptor beta chains listed below, sequenced in a study of T cells in localized non-small cell lung cancer. TCRdb's table, derived via immunoSEQ multiplex PCR, lists solely in-frame clones and lacks some. The repertoire holds tens of thousands of clones, approximately 84% seen once, with over 25% in the top ten. The sequencing used peripheral blood, collected before any cancer treatment. The receptor source for this set is a male donor at least 60 years old with stage I squamous cell lung carcinoma.

This chain uses TRBV27 with TRBJ2-5, with a weak D call TRBD1 (5 bases). Trimming removed 6 bases at V and 3 bases at J, with 20 bases between. Germline V lookup: CDR1 MNHEY, CDR2 SMNVEV (reference sequence). The CDR3 is 16 residues long. The CDR3 reads CASSYSKGLSKETQYF. In DNA, the CDR3 is TGTGCCAGCAGCTATTCAAAGGGGCTCTCAAAAGAGACCCAGTACTTC.

The gene calls are TRBV10-3 and TRBJ1-5; 7 bases match TRBD1. The CDR3 has 14 amino acids. Germline V gene sequence: CDR1 ENHRY, CDR2 SYGVKD. V lost 9 bases to trimming and J lost 11 bases; unmatched junction nucleotides: 16. The CDR3 spells CAIAGTAIEGAQHF. The DNA of the CDR3 is TGTGCCATTGCCGGGACAGCCATCGAGGGGGCCCAGCATTTT.

V gene TRBV28 combines with J gene TRBJ2-3, with no clear D. The germline V gene encodes CDR1 MDHEN and CDR2 SYDVKM. V lost 5 bases and J 2 bases, leaving 8 bases between the germline ends. The length of the CDR3 is 13 residues. CDR3 nucleotide sequence: TGTGCCAGCAGTCCAGCCTCCACAGATACGCAGTATTTT. It codes for CASSPASTDTQYF.

V and J are TRBV5-4 and TRBJ2-5; either TRBD1 or TRBD2 may supply D (5 bases each). The germline V gene encodes CDR1 SGHNT and CDR2 YYREEE (reference sequence). CDR3 size: 13 residues. V lost 6 bases, J lost 1 base, and 10 bases lay in between. CDR3 residues: CASNRDPQETQYF. CDR3 nucleotide sequence: TGTGCCAGCAACCGGGACCCCCAAGAGACCCAGTACTTC.

This chain links TRBV7-9 with TRBJ2-1, with 8 bases fitting TRBD2. Germline V gene lookup returns CDR1 SEHNR and CDR2 FQNEAQ (reference sequence). CDR3 length: 18 residues. V gave up 4 bases and J gave up 2 bases; unmatched junction bases: 13. CDR3 DNA: TGTGCCAGCAGCTCCCTTGTGAGCGGGAGCAAAACCTACAATGAGCAGTTCTTC. Translation gives CASSSLVSGSKTYNEQFF.

This chain connects TRBV6-5 to TRBJ1-2; the D gene is possibly TRBD1 (6 bases). The V and J ends lost 5 bases and 2 bases respectively, with 12 bases between them. Germline lookup yields CDR1 MNHEY and CDR2 SVGAGI. CDR3 length: 14 amino acids. The CDR3 DNA reads TGTGCCAGCAGTGTTCCGGGACACAACTATGGCTACACCTTC. It codes for CASSVPGHNYGYTF.

The chain employs TRBV7-6 and TRBJ2-7; TRBD2 might be the D (6 bases). V gave up 0 bases and J gave up 5 bases, with 8 bases separating them. The CDR3 has 13 residues. The germline gives CDR1 SGHVS, CDR2 FNYEAQ. The CDR3 DNA follows: TGTGCCAGCAGCTTAGCGGGAGGCGACGAGCAGTACTTC. Protein product: CASSLAGGDEQYF.

This chain joins TRBV14 and TRBJ2-7; no firm D call. There are 12 residues in the CDR3. Germline V gives CDR1 SGHDN, CDR2 FVKESK. V lost 4 bases and J 6 bases, leaving 10 bases between the germline ends. CDR3 sequence: CASSLGSTEQYF. The CDR3 bases are TGTGCCAGCAGCCTTGGCAGTACCGAGCAGTACTTC.

The chain joins TRBV7-9 to TRBJ2-7; 11 nucleotides match TRBD1. The junction had 17 bases not matched to a gene; V was cut back by 7 bases and J by 6 bases. CDR3 length equals 17 residues. Germline-derived CDR1 and CDR2 are SEHNR and FQNEAQ (reference sequence). CDR3: CASTLTRLGGQGVEQYF. The CDR3 DNA follows: TGTGCCAGCACCCTGACCCGCCTAGGGGGACAGGGGGTCGAGCAGTACTTC.

This chain joins TRBV7-2 and TRBJ1-2; D is uncertain. V shed 4 bases and J shed 4 bases, with 22 bases lying between them. Germline loops: CDR1 SGHTA, CDR2 FQGNSA. The CDR3 spans 17 residues. The CDR3 DNA sequence: TGTGCCAGCAGCTCCGATCTAGAACCGGGCCTCCTCTATGGCTACACCTTC. Translated, it gives CASSSDLEPGLLYGYTF.

This clone was counted once. The CDR3 loop reads CASSSRTSGSTDTQYF. The DNA of the CDR3 is TGCGCCAGCAGCAGTCGGACTAGCGGGAGCACAGATACGCAGTATTTT. The chain carries TRBV4-3 and TRBJ2-3; 11 bases agree with TRBD2. Losses at the gene ends were 5 bases for V and 0 bases for J; bases not matched to a gene: 4. The CDR3 covers 16 residues. In germline, CDR1 is LGHNA, CDR2 YSLEER.

This clone was recorded only once. This chain joins TRBV5-1 and TRBJ2-5; 7 bases are shared with TRBD2. The CDR3 runs to 15 residues. Germline trimming cut 0 bases from V and 4 bases from J; bases unmatched to any gene: 6. CDR1 and CDR2 (germline): SGHRS, YFSETQ. CDR3 sequence: CASSLERSGGETQYF. CDR3 sequence (DNA): TGCGCCAGCAGCTTGGAAAGGTCGGGGGGAGAGACCCAGTACTTC.

The chain couples TRBV7-2 to TRBJ1-1; 8 bases line up with TRBD1. The CDR3 sequence is 14 residues long. CDR1 is SGHTA, CDR2 FQGNSA, per germline. The V segment lost 5 bases and the J segment 3 bases; nucleotides outside the gene matches: 5. The CDR3 DNA sequence: TGTGCCAGCAGCCAACAGGGGGGTGACACTGAAGCTTTCTTT. Translating it yields CASSQQGGDTEAFF. The variable domain in full, with the rest retrieved from reference TRBV7-2 and TRBJ1-1, is GAGVSQSPSNKVTEKGKDVELRCDPISGHTALYWYRQSLGQGLEFLIYFQGNSAPDKSGLPSDRFSAERTGGSVSTLTIQRTQQEDSAVYLCASSQQGGDTEAFFGQGTRLTVV.

The chain carries TRBV5-6 and TRBJ2-3; D possibly corresponds to TRBD1 (6 bases). The V gene's germline CDR1 is SGHDT and CDR2 YYEEEE. This CDR3 region has 18 residues. V was shortened by 4 bases and J by 4 bases, with 25 bases between the two germline ends. CDR3 sequence reads: CASSPWGRSSYEPDTQYF. CDR3 in DNA: TGTGCCAGCAGCCCCTGGGGGCGCTCCTCATACGAGCCAGATACGCAGTATTTT.

The rearrangement links TRBV19 to TRBJ1-1; TRBD1 might be the D (6 bases). CDR1 is LNHDA and CDR2 is SQIVND in the germline V gene (reference sequence). This CDR3 has 13 amino acids. Between the trimmed V and J ends, which lost 11 bases and 1 base, there was a span of 14 bases. The CDR3 reads CAGKPTGNTEAFF. The DNA for the CDR3 is TGTGCCGGCAAACCGACAGGGAACACTGAAGCTTTCTTT.

This chain's CDR3 is CASSPGAQGGYTF. In DNA form, the CDR3 reads TGTGCCAGCTCACCAGGGGCGCAGGGTGGCTACACCTTC. This rearrangement joins TRBV18 to TRBJ1-2; perhaps TRBD1 as D (5 bases). Germline V lookup: CDR1 KGHSH, CDR2 LQKENI. The CDR3 has 13 amino acids. The V end was cut by 2 bases, the J end by 7 bases, with 11 bases between.

V is TRBV5-6 and J is TRBJ2-7; D gene uncertain. There are 11 residues in the CDR3. V was pared by 3 bases and J by 6 bases, with 7 bases between. CDR1 SGHDT and CDR2 YYEEEE come from the germline V gene. The CDR3 DNA is TGTGCCAGCAGCTCCGGGTTCGAGCAGTACTTC. Its protein is CASSSGFEQYF.

In its sample, this clone was seen once. The rearrangement links TRBV6-5 to TRBJ1-6; the D gene is possibly TRBD1 (5 bases). V lost 0 bases and J lost 0, with 6 bases in between. CDR1 is MNHEY and CDR2 is SVGAGI in the germline V gene. This CDR3 region has 16 residues. CDR3: CASSYSDSSYNSPLHF. The CDR3 DNA sequence: TGTGCCAGCAGTTACTCAGACAGCTCCTATAATTCACCCCTCCACTTT.

The CDR3 sequence is CASSLEEGVRVETQYF. CDR3 nucleotides: TGTGCCAGCAGCTTAGAAGAGGGTGTAAGAGTGGAGACCCAGTACTTC. V is TRBV13 and J is TRBJ2-5; the D gene is possibly TRBD2 (5 bases). Trimming removed 1 base at V and 5 bases at J, with 17 bases between. This CDR3 spans 16 amino acids. Per germline, CDR1 PRHDT and CDR2 FYEKMQ (reference sequence).

The chain joins TRBV10-3 to TRBJ2-7, with a tentative D call TRBD2 (5 bases). Germline values: CDR1 ENHRY, CDR2 SYGVKD. V lost 6 bases and J lost 2, with 14 bases in between. There are 14 residues in the CDR3. The CDR3 here is CAISPGNGAYEQYF. The CDR3 nucleotides read TGTGCCATCAGCCCAGGAAACGGGGCCTACGAGCAGTACTTC.

The chain recombines TRBV6-6 with TRBJ1-6; D call uncertain. Germline V lookup: CDR1 MNHNY, CDR2 SVGAGI (reference sequence). The CDR3 totals 14 residues. Trimming removed 6 bases from V and 4 bases from J, with 10 bases in between. CDR3 protein: CASSPGRYNSPLHF. The CDR3, as DNA: TGTGCCAGCAGCCCTGGACGGTATAATTCACCCCTCCACTTT.

J is TRBJ2-3 and V is TRBV5-1; 12 positions agree with TRBD2. Germline CDR1 reads SGHRS; CDR2 reads YFSETQ. V was pared by 3 bases and J by 4 bases, with 3 bases of the junction left unmatched. The CDR3 has 15 residues. The CDR3 protein is CASSSSGRASDTQYF. CDR3 DNA: TGCGCCAGCAGCTCTAGCGGGAGGGCGTCAGATACGCAGTATTTT.

The chain carries TRBV6-4 and TRBJ2-1; 8 nucleotides line up with TRBD2. J lost 1 base, V lost 6 bases, and 11 bases had no gene match. Germline V gene data show CDR1 as MRHNA and CDR2 as SNTAGT. The CDR3 spans 17 residues. In DNA, the CDR3 is TGTGCCAGCAGCAAAAGCGGGGGCCCCGGTTCCTACAATGAGCAGTTCTTC. This codes for CASSKSGGPGSYNEQFF.

In its sample, this clone was seen once. The genes are TRBV5-5 and TRBJ2-7; perhaps TRBD1 as D (6 bases). Germline V gene sequence: CDR1 SGHKS, CDR2 YYEKEE (reference sequence). V lost 4 bases and J 2 bases, leaving 16 bases between the germline ends. The CDR3 contains 15 residues. The CDR3 DNA reads as TGTGCCAGCAGCCGAACAGGGATTAAGACCTACGAGCAGTACTTC. Its protein is CASSRTGIKTYEQYF.

This chain links TRBV19 with TRBJ2-7; D may be TRBD2 (6 bases). Deletions cut 3 bases from V and 2 bases from J, with 14 bases between. CDR1 is LNHDA and CDR2 is SQIVND in the germline V gene (reference sequence). The CDR3 contains 15 residues. The CDR3 sequence is CASSIAGTGAYEQYF. DNA for the CDR3: TGTGCCAGTAGTATCGCCGGGACTGGAGCCTACGAGCAGTACTTC.